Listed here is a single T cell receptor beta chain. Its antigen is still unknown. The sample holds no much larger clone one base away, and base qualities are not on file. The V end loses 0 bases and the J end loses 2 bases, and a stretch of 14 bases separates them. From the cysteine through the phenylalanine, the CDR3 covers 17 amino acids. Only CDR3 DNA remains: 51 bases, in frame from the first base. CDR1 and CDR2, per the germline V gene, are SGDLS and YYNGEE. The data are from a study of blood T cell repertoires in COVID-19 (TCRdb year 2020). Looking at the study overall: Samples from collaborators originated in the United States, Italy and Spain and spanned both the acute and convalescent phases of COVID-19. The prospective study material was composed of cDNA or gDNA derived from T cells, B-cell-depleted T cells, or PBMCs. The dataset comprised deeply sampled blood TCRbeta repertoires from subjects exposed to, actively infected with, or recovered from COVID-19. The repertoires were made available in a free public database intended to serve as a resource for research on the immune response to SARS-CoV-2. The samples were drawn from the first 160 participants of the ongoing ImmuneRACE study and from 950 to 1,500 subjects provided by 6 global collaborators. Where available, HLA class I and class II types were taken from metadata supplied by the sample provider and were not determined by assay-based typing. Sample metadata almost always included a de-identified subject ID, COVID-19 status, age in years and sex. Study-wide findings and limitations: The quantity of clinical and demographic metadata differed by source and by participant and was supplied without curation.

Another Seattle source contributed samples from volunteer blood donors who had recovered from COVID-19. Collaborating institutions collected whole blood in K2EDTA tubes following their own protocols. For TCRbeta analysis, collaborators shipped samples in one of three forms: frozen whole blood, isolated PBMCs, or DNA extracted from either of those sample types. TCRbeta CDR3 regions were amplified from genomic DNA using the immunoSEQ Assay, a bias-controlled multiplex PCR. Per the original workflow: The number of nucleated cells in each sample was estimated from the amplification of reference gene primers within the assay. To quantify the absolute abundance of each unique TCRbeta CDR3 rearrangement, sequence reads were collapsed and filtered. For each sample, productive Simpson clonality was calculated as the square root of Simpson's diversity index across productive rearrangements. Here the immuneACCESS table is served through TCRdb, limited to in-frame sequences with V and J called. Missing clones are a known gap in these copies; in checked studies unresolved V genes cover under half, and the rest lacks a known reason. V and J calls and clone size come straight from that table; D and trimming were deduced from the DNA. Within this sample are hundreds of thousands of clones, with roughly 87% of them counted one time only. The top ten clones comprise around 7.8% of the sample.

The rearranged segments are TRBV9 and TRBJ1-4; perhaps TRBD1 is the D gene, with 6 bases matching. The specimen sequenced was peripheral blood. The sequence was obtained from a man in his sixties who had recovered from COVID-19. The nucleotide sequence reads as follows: TGTGCCAGCAGCGTAGGTGCCGGGGGGCCGACTAATGAAAAACTGTTTTTT. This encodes CASSVGAGGPTNEKLFF.